The 25 T cell receptor beta chains below were found in one sample sequenced in a study of molecular identifiers for immune sequencing clone quantification. Using its own MiXCR run on the PCR reads, TCRdb lists one record per CDR3 protein. Altogether 88,000 or so distinct CDR3 sequences are present, 20% to 25% being singletons, with the ten largest covering approximately 1%. The sequencing sample was made of naive CD8+ T cells from blood, with Jurkat cell RNA spiked in. As to subset: FACS-sorted CD8+CD4-CCR7+CD45RA+ naive T cells. The receptor source for this set is a human donor in good health. Some libraries in this study had Jurkat cell RNA spiked in.

Worth noting for this clonotype: The missing conserved phenylalanine or tryptophan at the end of this CDR3 makes a read error likely. The chain employs TRBV2 and TRBJ2-7; a possible D gene is TRBD2 (5 bases). The germline gives CDR1 SNHLY, CDR2 FYNNEI. Trimming removed 6 bases from V and 4 bases from J, with 7 bases in between. The CDR3 has 11 residues. The DNA of the CDR3 is TGTGCCAGCAGCGGAGGTTACGAGCAGTACTCC. Translating gives CASSGGYEQYS.

The sample holds many counts of this clonotype. The chain uses TRBV3-1 and TRBJ1-1; D not resolved. Germline loops: CDR1 LGHDT, CDR2 YNNKEL (reference sequence). Trimming stripped 3 bases from V and 0 bases from J, with 8 bases between. The CDR3 totals 14 residues. Written as DNA, the CDR3 is TGTGCCAGCAGCCAGTTCGCCATGAACACTGAAGCTTTCTTT. It codes for CASSQFAMNTEAFF. The whole variable domain, remainder taken from reference TRBV3-1 and TRBJ1-1, is DTAVSQTPKYLVTQMGNDKSIKCEQNLGHDTMYWYKQDSKKFLKIMFSYNNKELIINETVPNRFSPKSPDKAHLNLHINSLELGDSAVYFCASSQFAMNTEAFFGQGTRLTVV.

This clonotype appeared many times. This chain uses TRBV28 with TRBJ2-7; TRBD1 matches at 10 bases. The CDR3 is made up of 16 amino acids. The V gene end was trimmed by 5 bases and the J gene end by 3 bases; junction bases not matched to a gene: 10. The V gene's germline CDR1 is MDHEN and CDR2 SYDVKM. The CDR3 bases are TGTGCCAGCAGTCCACCGTGGGACAGGGGCTACTACGAGCAGTACTTC. This gives the protein CASSPPWDRGYYEQYF.

On this clonotype: A much larger clone lies a single base off, so this may be a read error. The chain employs TRBV6-2 or TRBV6-3 and TRBJ1-1; D is uncertain. This CDR3 is 13 amino acids long. CDR1 and CDR2 from the germline V gene are MNHEY and SVGEGT. The CDR3 DNA is TGTGCCAGCAGTTACGGGGAGAACGCTGAAGCTTTCTTT. This encodes CASSYGENAEAFF.

The chain has TRBV9 and TRBJ2-3, with D possibly matching TRBD2 (6 bases). This CDR3 is 15 amino acids long. The germline CDR1 and CDR2 sequences are SGDLS and YYNGEE. Trimming cost V 6 bases and J 2 bases, with 16 bases left between them. CDR3 residues: CASTRSGDPTDTQYF. In DNA, the CDR3 is TGTGCCAGCACCAGGTCGGGGGATCCCACAGATACGCAGTATTTT.

This clonotype was detected many times. This chain uses TRBV4-3 with TRBJ2-7; TRBD1 matches 8 bases. CDR1 and CDR2 from the germline V gene are LGHNA and YSLEER. The CDR3 is 15 residues long. The ends lost 0 bases at V and 7 bases at J; junction bases unmatched: 8. In DNA form, the CDR3 reads TGCGCCAGCAGCCAAGATCTCAGGGGGCCGTGGGAGCAGTACTTC. As protein: CASSQDLRGPWEQYF.

This clonotype showed up just a few times. The CDR3 nucleotides are TGTGCCAGCAGTTTATTCTCGGGACAACCTTACAATGAGCAGTTCTTC. It codes for CASSLFSGQPYNEQFF. The chain uses TRBV27 and TRBJ2-1, with TRBD1 as a possible D gene (6 bases). Trimming took off 1 base at V and 4 bases at J, with 14 bases between the two ends. The CDR3 contains 16 residues. Germline V gene data show CDR1 as MNHEY and CDR2 as SMNVEV (reference sequence).

A remark on this clonotype: Being one base from a much bigger clone, this may be a read error. As the CDR3 is not closed by the conserved phenylalanine or tryptophan, this likely results from a read error. The J gene is TRBJ2-1, the V gene TRBV6-2 or TRBV6-3; D is ambiguous. Trimming took 0 bases from V and 7 from J, leaving 7 bases between them. Germline-derived CDR1 and CDR2 are MNHEY and SVGEGT. CDR3 length equals 13 residues. The CDR3 loop is CASSYSRANEQFL. DNA of the CDR3: TGTGCCAGCAGTTACTCAAGGGCTAATGAGCAGTTCCTC.

This clonotype was detected many times. The chain carries TRBV12-5 and TRBJ2-3; TRBD1 might be the D (5 bases). Deletions cut 7 bases from V and 5 bases from J, with 13 bases between. The CDR3 loop spans 13 amino acids. CDR1 and CDR2 (germline): LGHNT, FRNRAP. The CDR3 DNA sequence: TGTGCTAGTGCCTTGGGGCTAGAAGATACGCAGTATTTT. Protein product: CASALGLEDTQYF.

The chain combines TRBV4-1 with TRBJ1-3; weak D call: TRBD1 (5 bases). The CDR3 runs 18 residues. The V end lost 1 base, the J end lost 0 bases, and 16 bases lay between the germline ends. Germline values: CDR1 MGHRA, CDR2 YSYEKL. The CDR3 region has the DNA TGCGCCAGCAGCCAAGGGGGATCCAGGGCCTACTCTGGAAACACCATATATTTT. It specifies CASSQGGSRAYSGNTIYF.

At least ten counts were recorded for this clonotype. V and J are TRBV11-2 and TRBJ2-7; 8 bases map to TRBD2. The germline CDR1 and CDR2 sequences are SGHAT and FQNNGV. This CDR3 contains 14 residues. With V trimmed by 0 bases and J by 4 bases, 2 bases remained unmatched. CDR3 nucleotides: TGTGCCAGCAGCTTAGAAGCGGGAGCATACGAGCAGTACTTC. Protein: CASSLEAGAYEQYF.

On this clonotype itself: It may be a read error: a sequence one base away is much more abundant. The chain couples TRBV13 to TRBJ2-7; 9 bases line up with TRBD2. With V trimmed by 5 bases and J by 5 bases, 10 bases remained unmatched. The CDR3 consists of 15 residues. Germline V gene lookup returns CDR1 PRHDT and CDR2 FYEKMQ (reference sequence). The CDR3 DNA reads as TGTGCCAGCAGCCCGGCCCGCGGGAGGGCCGACGAGCAGTACTTC. Protein sequence: CASSPARGRADEQYF. Full variable domain (remainder filled in from reference TRBV13 and TRBJ2-7): AAGVIQSPRHLIKEKRETATLKCYPIPRHDTVYWYQQGPGQDPQFLISFYEKMQSDKGSIPDRFSAQQFSDYHSELNMSSLELGDSALYFCASSPARGRADEQYFGPGTRLTVT.

A note on this clonotype: A much larger clone lies one base from this, so it may be a read error. V is TRBV4-3 and J is TRBJ1-2; possible D gene TRBD1, 6 bases. This CDR3 contains 16 residues. CDR1 is LGHNA, CDR2 YSLEER, per germline. Trimming left V 0 bases short and J 9 bases short, with 20 bases between. CDR3 DNA sequence: TGCGCCAGCAGCCAAGACGCCGTTAGCAGGGGTAATAGCTACACCTTC. It encodes CASSQDAVSRGNSYTF.

This chain links TRBV14 with TRBJ2-1; maybe TRBD1 (6 bases). Germline CDR1 SGHDN, CDR2 FVKESK. V gave up 4 bases and J gave up 2 bases, with 9 bases separating them. This CDR3 has 14 residues. CDR3 amino acids: CASSPTGTYNEQFF. As DNA, the CDR3 is TGTGCCAGCAGCCCCACAGGGACCTACAATGAGCAGTTCTTC.

This clonotype was counted ten times or more. This chain connects TRBV4-1 to TRBJ1-2; 9 nucleotides line up with TRBD1. V lost 1 base to trimming and J lost 6 bases; unmatched junction nucleotides: 6. The CDR3 runs 15 residues. Germline V gene sequence: CDR1 MGHRA, CDR2 YSYEKL. CDR3 in DNA: TGCGCCAGCAGCCAAGTGGGACAGGGAGGAAATGGCTACACCTTC. Its translation: CASSQVGQGGNGYTF.

This clonotype showed up many times. The rearrangement links TRBV27 to TRBJ2-3; TRBD2 agrees at 16 bases. The CDR3 contains 14 residues. The V gene's germline CDR1 is MNHEY and CDR2 SMNVEV (reference sequence). V was pared by 8 bases and J by 12 bases, with 8 bases of the junction left unmatched. The CDR3 loop is CASGRGTSGRDQYF. CDR3 sequence (DNA): TGTGCCAGCGGGCGAGGGACTAGCGGGAGGGACCAGTATTTT.

Ten or more counts support this clonotype. The gene calls are TRBV6-5 and TRBJ2-7; 10 positions match TRBD1. Germline assignment: CDR1 MNHEY and CDR2 SVGAGI. The CDR3 runs to 17 residues. V lost 4 bases to trimming and J lost 5 bases; unmatched junction nucleotides: 14. The chain's CDR3 is CASSSSPPGQGYHEQYF. The CDR3 coding sequence is TGTGCCAGCAGTTCCTCACCCCCGGGACAGGGGTACCACGAGCAGTACTTC.

As for this clonotype: Since a much larger clone is just one base distant, this may be a read error. This rearrangement joins TRBV6-6 to TRBJ1-1; TRBD1 aligns across 9 bases. This CDR3 has 14 residues. The germline V gene has CDR1 MNHNY and CDR2 SVGAGI (reference sequence). CDR3 nucleotide sequence: TGTGCCAGCAGTTATTCACAGGGGGCCGCTGAAACTTTCTTT. This sequence encodes CASSYSQGAAETFF.

The V call is TRBV6-2 or TRBV6-3, the J call TRBJ2-2; possibly TRBD1 or TRBD2 for D (5 bases each). This CDR3 has 15 amino acids. In germline, CDR1 is MNHEY, CDR2 SVGEGT. The V and J ends lost 6 bases and 2 bases respectively, with 13 bases between them. This CDR3 reads CASRTGTDNTGELFF. The CDR3 DNA reads TGTGCCAGCAGGACCGGGACCGACAACACCGGGGAGCTGTTTTTT.

About this clonotype: A much bigger clone sits one base away, suggesting this may be a read error. The CDR3 end shows no conserved phenylalanine or tryptophan, and so a read error is likely. The chain combines TRBV18 with TRBJ1-1; 9 bases agree with TRBD1. V lost 4 bases, J lost 4 bases, and 1 base stayed unmatched. CDR3 length: 13 residues. Germline-derived CDR1 and CDR2 are KGHSH and LQKENI. CDR3 sequence reads: CASSLTGGTEAFS. For the CDR3, the DNA is TGTGCCAGCTCACTGACAGGGGGCACTGAAGCTTTCTCT.

The chain employs TRBV19 and TRBJ1-5; 8 bases line up with TRBD1. The CDR3 has 14 residues. Germline CDR1 is LNHDA and CDR2 is SQIVND (reference sequence). Germline trimming cut 6 bases from V and 2 bases from J; bases unmatched to any gene: 3. In DNA, the CDR3 is TGTGCCAGTAGGGACAGGGTGGGCAATCAGCCCCAGCATTTT. Its translation: CASRDRVGNQPQHF.

To note about this clonotype: One end of the junction varies from germline; a read error may be responsible. The V and J genes are TRBV5-1 and TRBJ2-7; D is unclear. The V gene's germline CDR1 is SGHRS and CDR2 YFSETQ. CDR3 length equals 15 residues. The CDR3 here is CASSRNLGLAYGQYF. Written as DNA, the CDR3 is TGCGCCAGCAGCAGGAACTTAGGCCTGGCCTACGGGCAGTACTTC. Together with reference TRBV5-1 and TRBJ2-7, the CDR3 gives the full variable domain: KAGVTQTPRYLIKTRGQQVTLSCSPISGHRSVSWYQQTPGQGLQFLFEYFSETQRNKGNFPGRFSGRQFSNSRSEMNVSTLELGDSALYLCASSRNLGLAYGQYFGPGTRLTVT.

The sample holds many counts of this clonotype. V gene TRBV6-5 combines with J gene TRBJ1-1; the D gene is possibly TRBD1 (6 bases). This CDR3 contains 13 residues. Trimming took 6 bases from V and 4 from J, leaving 12 bases between them. Germline V gene lookup returns CDR1 MNHEY and CDR2 SVGAGI. CDR3 nucleotide sequence: TGTGCCAGCAGCCGTCAGGGGTTCACTGAAGCTTTCTTT. This translates into CASSRQGFTEAFF.

This clonotype was counted ten times or more. The chain links TRBV6-6 to TRBJ2-3, with TRBD2 identical over 11 bases. The length of the CDR3 is 21 residues. The junction had 17 bases not matched to a gene; V was cut back by 0 bases and J by 3 bases. Germline loops: CDR1 MNHNY, CDR2 SVGAGI (reference sequence). CDR3 nucleotide sequence: TGTGCCAGCAGTTACTCGAGAACAGGGACTAGCGGAACTAAGCCAACAGATACGCAGTATTTT. The encoded protein is CASSYSRTGTSGTKPTDTQYF.

V and J are TRBV4-1 and TRBJ2-2; TRBD1 aligns across 8 bases. CDR3 length: 15 residues. Looked up from germline, CDR1 is MGHRA and CDR2 is YSYEKL. Trimming at V came to 4 bases and at J to 1 base, leaving 2 bases not matched to a gene. The CDR3 region is CASSRDRGNTGELFF. CDR3 nucleotides: TGCGCCAGCAGCCGTGACAGGGGGAACACCGGGGAGCTGTTTTTT.